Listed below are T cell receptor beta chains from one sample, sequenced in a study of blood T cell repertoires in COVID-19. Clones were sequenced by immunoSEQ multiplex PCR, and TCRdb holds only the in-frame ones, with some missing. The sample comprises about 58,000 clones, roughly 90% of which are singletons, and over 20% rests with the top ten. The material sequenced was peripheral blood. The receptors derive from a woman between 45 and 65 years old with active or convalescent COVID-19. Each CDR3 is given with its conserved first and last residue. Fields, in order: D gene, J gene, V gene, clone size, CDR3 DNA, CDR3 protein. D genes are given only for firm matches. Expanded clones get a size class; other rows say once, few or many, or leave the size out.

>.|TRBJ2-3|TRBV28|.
TGTGCCAGCAGTTTACTAACGTTTTGGAGCACAGATACGCAGTATTTT
CASSLLTFWSTDTQYF
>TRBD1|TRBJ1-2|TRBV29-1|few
TGCAGCGTTCGACAGGGCTGGGGCTACACCTTC
CSVRQGWGYTF
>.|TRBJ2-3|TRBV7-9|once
TGTGCCAGCAGCTACAACCCTGTGGGGGAGAAGCGGGAGTATTTT
CASSYNPVGEKREYF
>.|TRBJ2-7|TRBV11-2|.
TGTGCCAGCAGCTTTAGTCGGCAGGGCTACGAGCAGTACTTC
CASSFSRQGYEQYF
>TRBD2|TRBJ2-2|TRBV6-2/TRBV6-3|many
TGTGCCAGCAGTTACTCGATAACTAGCGGGAGAGACACCGGGGAGCTGTTTTTT
CASSYSITSGRDTGELFF
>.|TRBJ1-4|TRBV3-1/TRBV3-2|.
TGTGCCAGCCGGGGAGACTCCACGGGGGAAAAACTGTTTTTT
CASRGDSTGEKLFF
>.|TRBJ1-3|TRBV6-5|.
TGTGCCAGCAGTTACAGCGCAGACTCTGGAAACACCATATATTTT
CASSYSADSGNTIYF
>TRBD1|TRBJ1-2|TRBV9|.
TGTGCCAGCACGAACTACAGGGGGCCAGACTATGGCTACACCTTC
CASTNYRGPDYGYTF
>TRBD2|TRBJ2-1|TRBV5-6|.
TGTGCCAGCAGCCAGGGACTAGCGGCGTACAATGAGCAGTTCTTC
CASSQGLAAYNEQFF
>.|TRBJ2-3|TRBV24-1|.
TGTGCCACCAGTGACTATGGGCTATCAGACACAGATACGCAGTATTTT
CATSDYGLSDTDTQYF
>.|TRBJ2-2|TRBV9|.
TGTGCCAGCAGCCTATTCCTCACCGGGGAGCTGTTTTTT
CASSLFLTGELFF
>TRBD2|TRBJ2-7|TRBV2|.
TGTGCCAGCTCTAGCGGGTTCTCCTACGAGCAGTACTTC
CASSSGFSYEQYF
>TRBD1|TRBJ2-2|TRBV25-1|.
TGTGCCAGCAGTGAATGGACCGGGACAGGGAACACCGGGGAGCTGTTTTTT
CASSEWTGTGNTGELFF
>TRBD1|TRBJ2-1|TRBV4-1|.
TGCGCCAGCAGCCAAGATAGGGGACAGGGCCCTTTCTACAATGAGCAGTTCTTC
CASSQDRGQGPFYNEQFF
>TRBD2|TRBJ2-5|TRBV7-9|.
TGTGCCAGCAGCTTATCGGGGACTAGAGGCCAAGAGACCCAGTACTTC
CASSLSGTRGQETQYF
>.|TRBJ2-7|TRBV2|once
TGTGCCAGCAGCCCCGATGTGACCGGGAGAGACGAGCAGTACTTC
CASSPDVTGRDEQYF
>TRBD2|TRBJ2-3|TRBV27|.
TGTGCCAGCAGCCCCGAGACACTAGCGGGGGCCACAGATACGCAGTATTTT
CASSPETLAGATDTQYF
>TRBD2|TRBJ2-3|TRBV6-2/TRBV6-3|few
TGTGCCAGCAGTTATATACTGGAGGGACTAGCGGGAGCCGATACGCAGTATTTT
CASSYILEGLAGADTQYF
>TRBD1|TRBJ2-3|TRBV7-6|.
TGTGCCAGCAGTGAACCGGGACAGGGGACGCAGTATTTT
CASSEPGQGTQYF
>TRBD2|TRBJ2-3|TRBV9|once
TGTGCCAGCAGCGCGTGGGCGGGAGGGGGCACAGATACGCAGTATTTT
CASSAWAGGGTDTQYF
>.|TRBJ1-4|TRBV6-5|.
TGTGCCAGCAGTTCCCAACTGGCAACTAATGAAAAACTGTTTTTT
CASSSQLATNEKLFF
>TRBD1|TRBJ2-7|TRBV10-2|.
TGCGCCAGCGAGGGGGGACAGGGTAGGAACGAGCAGTACTTC
CASEGGQGRNEQYF
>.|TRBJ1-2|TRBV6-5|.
TGTGCCAGCAGTTACGCCCTGTTAGGGGGAGGCTACACCTTC
CASSYALLGGGYTF
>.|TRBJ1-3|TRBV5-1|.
TGCGCCAGCAGCTTGGAAGGTCGGGTGAACTCTGGAAACACCATATATTTT
CASSLEGRVNSGNTIYF
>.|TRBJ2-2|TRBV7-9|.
TGTGCCAGCAGTACAGGCCAGGCCGCGAACACCGGGGAGCTGTTTTTT
CASSTGQAANTGELFF
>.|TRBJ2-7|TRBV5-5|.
TGTGCCAGCAGCTTGGGTGTTTCTTTCTACGAGCAGTACTTC
CASSLGVSFYEQYF
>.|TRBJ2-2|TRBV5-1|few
TGCGCCAGCAGCTTGGAATTACAGTTCACCGGGGAGCTGTTTTTT
CASSLELQFTGELFF
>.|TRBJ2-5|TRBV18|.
TGTGCCAGCTCCCCGACCCGGGGCCAAGAGACCCAGTACTTC
CASSPTRGQETQYF
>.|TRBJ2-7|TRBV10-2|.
TGCGCCAGCAGTGAGACCCGGGGGTACGAGCAGTACTTC
CASSETRGYEQYF
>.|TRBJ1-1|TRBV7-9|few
TGTGCCAGCAGCTCCCCCGGGGAAGCCGAAGCTTTCTTT
CASSSPGEAEAFF
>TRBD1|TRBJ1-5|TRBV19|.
TGTGCCAGCCTCGAACAGGGGGCAAATCAGCCCCAGCATTTT
CASLEQGANQPQHF
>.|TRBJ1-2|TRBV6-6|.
TGTGCCAGCAGTCCCACACCTAACTATGGCTACACCTTC
CASSPTPNYGYTF
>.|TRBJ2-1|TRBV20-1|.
TGCAGTGCTAGTCATGAGTCGGCACTAGGGGAGCAGTTCTTC
CSASHESALGEQFF
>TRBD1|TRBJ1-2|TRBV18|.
TGTGCCAGCTCACAAACCGGGACAGGAATTGGGTATGGCTACACCTTC
CASSQTGTGIGYGYTF
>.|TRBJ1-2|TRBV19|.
TGTGCCAGTAGTCCTACAGACGGGGCTAACTATGGCTACACCTTC
CASSPTDGANYGYTF
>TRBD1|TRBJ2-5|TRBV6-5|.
TGTGCCAGCAGTTACTCGAACAGGGGAGAGACCCAGTACTTC
CASSYSNRGETQYF
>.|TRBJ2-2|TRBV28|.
TGTGCCAGCACTCCTCCTAACACCGGGGAGCTGTTTTTT
CASTPPNTGELFF
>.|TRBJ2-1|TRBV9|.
TGTGCCAGCGGGAGCTCCTACAATGAGCAGTTCTTC
CASGSSYNEQFF
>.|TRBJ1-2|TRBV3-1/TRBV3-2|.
TGTGCCAGCAGCCATATGGGCGGGACTAACTATGGCTACACCTTC
CASSHMGGTNYGYTF
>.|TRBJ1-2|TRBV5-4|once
TGTGCCAGCAGCTTGGTAGGACAGACCTCTCGGGGCTACACCTTC
CASSLVGQTSRGYTF
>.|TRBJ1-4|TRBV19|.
TGTGCCAGTAGTATCGTCGAGGGAATTAATGAAAAACTGTTTTTT
CASSIVEGINEKLFF
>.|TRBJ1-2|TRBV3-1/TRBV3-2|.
TGTGCCAGCAGCCCCCCCGCGGCCCTCTATGGCTACACCTTC
CASSPPAALYGYTF
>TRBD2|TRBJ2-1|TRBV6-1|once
TGTGCCAGCAGTGATTCTTCTCCAGGACTAGCGGGCTCCTACAATGAGCAGTTCTTC
CASSDSSPGLAGSYNEQFF
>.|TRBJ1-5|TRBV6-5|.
TGTGCCAGCGGGCTCCAGCCCCAGCATTTT
CASGLQPQHF
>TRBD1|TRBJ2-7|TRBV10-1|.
TGCGCCAGCAGCGCCGGGACAGAACCCTACGAGCAGTACTTC
CASSAGTEPYEQYF
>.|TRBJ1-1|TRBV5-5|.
TGTGCCAGCAGCTGGGGGCTTACAGGGACTGAAGCTTTCTTT
CASSWGLTGTEAFF
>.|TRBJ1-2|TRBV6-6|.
TGTGCCAGCGGGGCCCCGACCCTCGGATATGGCTACACCTTC
CASGAPTLGYGYTF
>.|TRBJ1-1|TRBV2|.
TGTGCCAGCAGTGAAGGTAGAGAGGGAATGGGGGCTTACGTCGTGAAAGCTTTCTTT
CASSEGREGMGAYVVKAFF
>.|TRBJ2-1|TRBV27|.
TGTGCCAGCAGGTCCGGAGTAGAAAATGAGCAGTTCTTC
CASRSGVENEQFF
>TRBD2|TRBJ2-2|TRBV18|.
TGTGCCAGCACCAAGTGGGCTAGCGGGGACACCGGGGAGCTGTTTTTT
CASTKWASGDTGELFF
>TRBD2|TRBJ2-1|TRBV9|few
TGTGCCAGCAGCGTAAGGCGGGAGGATCGGGCGGAGCAGTTCTTC
CASSVRREDRAEQFF